The subject of this entry is one T cell receptor (beta chain). Its antigen is unknown. Sequence at one end of the junction differs from germline and may be a read error. From germline, CDR1 is MGHDK and CDR2 SYGVNS. The CDR3 spans 13 residues. This sample is part of a study of tumor-infiltrating lymphocytes in primary liver carcinoma. Study-level background: The patients comprised men and women between the ages of 30 and 69 years. Tumor lesions were T1-T3 N0M0 and spanned about 4 to 10 cm.

The input was 450 to 500 ng total RNA; TCR beta cDNA was made from it with a constant-region primer. For TCR beta, libraries were produced by three nested multiplex PCR rounds using slightly modified ARM-PCR. TRBV1-TRBV30 forward primers paired with a C-beta reverse primer were used in the first two PCR rounds, which ran approximately 10 cycles each. TCRdb recomputed calls from the multiplex PCR reads with MiXCR, one row per CDR3 protein. The profile shows approximately 330,000 distinct CDR3 sequences, roughly 61% of them singletons. Both blood RNA, taken from unsorted whole blood, and germline DNA were extracted. HBV chronically infected the treatment-naive patients. Overall study results and limits: Among the pair types, tumor region pairs showed more overlap than tumor-adjacent and tumor-blood pairs.

The chain combines TRBV25-1 with TRBJ2-7; TRBD2 is a possible D gene (5 bases). This TCR was sampled from a middle-aged man with primary liver carcinoma and hepatitis B virus infection. Material for sequencing was peripheral blood. The CDR3 DNA follows: TGTGACAGCAGTGAAACCAAGCGGTACGAGCAGTACTTC. Its translation: CDSSETKRYEQYF.